This TCR beta chain derives from a study of vaccination and CD4 T cells after COVID-19. At the level of the study: Control cultures used a CEFX viral epitope pool, an HIV-1 Nef peptide pool, or no peptide.

Comments on this clonotype: No antigen is known for it.

Oncomine TCR Beta short-read sequencing was applied to DNA from cultured CD4+ T cells. TCRdb passed the PCR reads through MiXCR, listing each CDR3 protein once. In the table there are some 12,000 distinct CDR3 sequences, 48% of which are singletons. Treatment here: 10-day PBMC culture with coronavirus spike peptide pools or control peptides (ViraFEST assay). Trimming took 5 bases from V and 2 from J, leaving 9 bases between them. Germline CDR1 and CDR2: DFQATT and SNEGSKA (reference sequence). The CDR3 loop spans 12 amino acids. Sequencing input: CD4+ T cells from blood, cultured in vitro. The chain links TRBV20-1 to TRBJ1-2; unclear D gene. This sequence was found in a human donor who had recovered from COVID-19. CDR3 amino acids: CSAVDGNYGYTF. The CDR3 coding sequence is TGCAGTGCTGTGGACGGGAACTATGGCTACACCTTC.